The clone carrying this TCR beta chain was recorded many times. The antigen remains unidentified. Libraries of TCR beta came from iRepertoire HTBI primers plus Arm-PCR of CDR3 regions. MiXCR, applied by TCRdb to the multiplex PCR reads, yields one record per CDR3 protein. The sample lists about 660,000 distinct CDR3 sequences; about 32% were seen once. Germline V CDR1 and CDR2: SNHLY, FYNNEI. The V and J ends lost 1 base and 1 base respectively, with 10 bases between them. CDR3 length equals 16 residues. The sample is drawn from a study of regulatory T cells in long-lasting Graves disease. On the study more broadly: Graves' disease counted as persistent after over 5 years of antithyroid drugs with positive TSH receptor antibodies. General study points: Sample size was small, which may have lowered accuracy.

Time point denoted: persistent/refractory GD, antithyroid drugs over 5 years with positive TRAb. Extracted PBMC RNA gave rise to the TCR library. American Thyroid Association guidelines were used to diagnose Graves' disease. The clonotype originates from a female donor with Graves disease. Sample: peripheral blood mononuclear cells (PBMCs), taken when the disease was refractory, from a patient treated with antithyroid drugs. This chain joins TRBV2 and TRBJ2-2; D gene uncertain. The CDR3 is CASSEVAAKNTGELFF. CDR3 DNA sequence: TGTGCCAGCAGTGAAGTGGCGGCAAAGAACACCGGGGAGCTGTTTTTT.